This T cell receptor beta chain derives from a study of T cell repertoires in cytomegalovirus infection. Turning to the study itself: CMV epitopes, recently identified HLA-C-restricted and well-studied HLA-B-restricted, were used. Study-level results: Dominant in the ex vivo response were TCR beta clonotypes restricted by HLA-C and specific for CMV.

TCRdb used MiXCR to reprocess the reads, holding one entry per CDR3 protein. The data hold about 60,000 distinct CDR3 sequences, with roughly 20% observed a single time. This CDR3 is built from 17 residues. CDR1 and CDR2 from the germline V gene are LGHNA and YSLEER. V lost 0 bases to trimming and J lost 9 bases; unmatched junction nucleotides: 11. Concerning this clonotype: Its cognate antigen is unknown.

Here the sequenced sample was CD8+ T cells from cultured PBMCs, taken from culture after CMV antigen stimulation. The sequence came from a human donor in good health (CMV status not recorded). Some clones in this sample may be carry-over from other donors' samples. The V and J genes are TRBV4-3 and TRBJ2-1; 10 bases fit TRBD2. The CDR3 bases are TGCGCCAGCAGCCAAGATCGTGGCGGGACTAGCGTCGGTGAGCAGTTCTTC. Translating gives CASSQDRGGTSVGEQFF.